These T cell receptor beta chains were read from a single sample in a study of T cell responses to AZD1222 COVID-19 vaccine. Sequencing was performed with immunoSEQ multiplex PCR; in TCRdb, only in-frame clones are kept and a portion is missing. The sample has 90,000 to 120,000 clones; around 83% are singletons. The source was peripheral blood, collected on day 0 of AZD1222 vaccination. These receptors were obtained from an adult in good health. Each CDR3 is given with its conserved first and last residue. The D gene is left open where the match is weak. Where a row states a size, it is once, few, many or the class of an expanded clone; other rows omit it.

j_gene | d_gene | abundance | v_gene | CDR3aa | CDR3nt
TRBJ1-4 | - | - | TRBV5-6 | CASSLDGKGTEKLFF | TGTGCCAGCAGCTTGGACGGCAAGGGAACCGAAAAACTGTTTTTT
TRBJ2-5 | TRBD1 | - | TRBV7-2 | CASSLAGTGSTQYF | TGTGCCAGCAGCTTAGCAGGGACAGGGTCAACCCAGTACTTC
TRBJ2-5 | - | few | TRBV5-1 | CASKEGQETQYF | TGCGCCAGCAAGGAGGGACAAGAGACCCAGTACTTC
TRBJ2-3 | - | once | TRBV7-2 | CASSRTGYTDTQYF | TGTGCCAGCAGCCGGACTGGATACACAGATACGCAGTATTTT
TRBJ2-7 | - | - | TRBV6-2/TRBV6-3 | CASSYDNTGPRSYEQYF | TGTGCCAGCAGTTACGATAATACAGGGCCGCGCTCCTACGAGCAGTACTTC
TRBJ2-3 | TRBD2 | many | TRBV2 | CASRRGGREDTQYF | TGTGCCAGCAGGCGGGGGGGCCGTGAAGATACGCAGTATTTT
TRBJ2-5 | TRBD2 | - | TRBV11-2 | CASSRRDVRTTSGLGSYF | TGTGCCAGCAGCCGGAGGGACGTCCGGACGACTAGCGGGTTGGGGTCGTACTTC
TRBJ1-2 | - | - | TRBV5-4 | CASSSRQEYGYTF | TGTGCCAGCAGCTCTAGACAGGAGTATGGCTACACCTTC
TRBJ1-1 | - | - | TRBV28 | CASSLRQTDTEAFF | TGTGCCAGCAGTTTAAGGCAGACCGACACTGAAGCTTTCTTT
TRBJ1-4 | - | - | TRBV28 | CASSLINEKLFF | TGTGCCAGCAGTTTAATCAATGAAAAACTGTTTTTT
TRBJ2-7 | TRBD2 | - | TRBV28 | CASSSIPGLAGSSYEQYF | TGTGCCAGCAGCTCCATACCCGGACTAGCGGGTTCTTCCTACGAGCAGTACTTC
TRBJ1-4 | - | - | TRBV9 | CASSPGGGQGGEKLFF | TGTGCCAGCAGCCCCGGGGGGGGGCAGGGAGGAGAAAAACTGTTTTTT
TRBJ1-2 | - | - | TRBV5-1 | CASSLERANYGYTF | TGCGCCAGCAGCTTGGAGAGGGCTAACTATGGCTACACCTTC
TRBJ1-1 | - | - | TRBV7-9 | CASSSQGWDTEAFF | TGTGCCAGCAGCTCACAGGGATGGGACACTGAAGCTTTCTTT
TRBJ2-5 | TRBD2 | - | TRBV5-4 | CASSLVASGAPRGTQYF | TGTGCCAGCAGCTTGGTGGCTAGCGGGGCCCCTCGGGGGACCCAGTACTTC
TRBJ2-5 | - | - | TRBV6-1 | CASSAPGTKGSETQYF | TGTGCCAGCAGTGCCCCCGGGACAAAGGGATCAGAGACCCAGTACTTC
TRBJ1-1 | - | - | TRBV4-2 | CASSQDRGSTEAFF | TGTGCCAGCAGCCAAGACAGGGGATCCACTGAAGCTTTCTTT
TRBJ1-2 | - | once | TRBV9 | CASSVGSPYGYTF | TGTGCCAGCAGCGTAGGGTCACCCTATGGCTACACCTTC
TRBJ2-7 | - | - | TRBV5-1 | CASSSIEGSNEQYF | TGCGCCAGCAGCTCCATCGAGGGGTCGAATGAGCAGTACTTC
TRBJ1-2 | - | - | TRBV19 | CASSIHRADGYTF | TGTGCCAGTAGTATTCACAGGGCTGACGGCTACACCTTC
TRBJ2-7 | - | few | TRBV10-2 | CASRDSARYEQYF | TGCGCCAGCAGGGACTCAGCTCGCTACGAGCAGTACTTC
TRBJ1-1 | TRBD1 | once | TRBV7-7 | CASSPWTGDLNTEAFF | TGTGCCAGCAGCCCCTGGACAGGGGATTTGAACACTGAAGCTTTCTTT
TRBJ1-4 | - | - | TRBV30 | CAWRQGGSEKLFF | TGTGCCTGGAGGCAGGGAGGTTCTGAAAAACTGTTTTTT
TRBJ2-7 | - | - | TRBV7-6 | CASSLEDGSAQYEQYF | TGTGCCAGCAGCTTAGAAGACGGGAGCGCACAATACGAGCAGTACTTC
TRBJ1-5 | - | few | TRBV15 | CATRGGGAGQPQHF | TGTGCCACCAGAGGGGGGGGCGCGGGTCAGCCCCAGCATTTT
TRBJ1-1 | - | - | TRBV6-6 | CASSYTGQLLAFF | TGTGCCAGCAGTTACACCGGACAGTTACTGGCTTTCTTT
TRBJ2-5 | TRBD2 | - | TRBV3-1/TRBV3-2 | CASSQDRLAGVEETQYF | TGTGCCAGCAGCCAAGATCGACTAGCGGGGGTTGAAGAGACCCAGTACTTC
TRBJ1-1 | TRBD1 | once | TRBV6-1 | CASSETGGIEAFF | TGTGCCAGCAGTGAGACAGGGGGCATTGAAGCTTTCTTT
TRBJ2-1 | - | - | TRBV24-1 | CATSRSGPMGNEQFF | TGTGCCACCAGTCGGTCAGGGCCTATGGGGAATGAGCAGTTCTTC
TRBJ2-7 | - | once | TRBV12-3/TRBV12-4 | CASSLSRYEQYF | TGTGCCAGCAGTCTTTCTCGTTACGAGCAGTACTTC
TRBJ1-2 | - | - | TRBV19 | CASSLGQPYGYTF | TGTGCCAGTAGTCTCGGACAGCCTTATGGCTACACCTTC
TRBJ1-6 | - | - | TRBV10-3 | CATLATGSPLHF | TGTGCCACCCTCGCGACGGGGTCACCCCTCCACTTT
TRBJ1-1 | - | - | TRBV6-2/TRBV6-3 | CASSYTRDTEAFF | TGTGCCAGCAGTTACACCAGGGACACTGAAGCTTTCTTT
TRBJ1-5 | TRBD1 | - | TRBV2 | CASADRANQPQHF | TGTGCCTCTGCGGACAGGGCTAATCAGCCCCAGCATTTT
TRBJ1-2 | - | - | TRBV2 | CASSGQNYGYTF | TGTGCCAGCAGTGGACAGAACTATGGCTACACCTTC
TRBJ2-2 | - | - | TRBV5-1 | CASSPGTVNTGELFF | TGCGCCAGCAGTCCCGGGACGGTGAACACCGGGGAGCTGTTTTTT
TRBJ1-3 | - | - | TRBV28 | CASSLGRNTIYF | TGTGCCAGCAGTTTGGGGCGAAACACCATATATTTT
TRBJ2-1 | - | - | TRBV3-1/TRBV3-2 | CASSQVGGSYNEQFF | TGTGCCAGCAGCCAGGTCGGGGGCTCCTACAATGAGCAGTTCTTC
TRBJ2-1 | - | - | TRBV3-1/TRBV3-2 | CASRPDWDEQFF | TGTGCCAGCAGGCCTGACTGGGATGAGCAGTTCTTC
TRBJ2-7 | - | - | TRBV7-9 | CASSLGEPMDEQYF | TGTGCCAGCAGCTTAGGGGAACCAATGGACGAGCAGTACTTC
TRBJ1-2 | TRBD1 | once | TRBV5-8 | CASSLGQGGGYGYTF | TGTGCCAGCAGCTTGGGACAGGGTGGAGGATATGGCTACACCTTC
TRBJ1-5 | - | - | TRBV6-5 | CASTLWTHQPQHF | TGTGCCAGCACCCTTTGGACCCATCAGCCCCAGCATTTT
TRBJ2-7 | - | - | TRBV7-8 | CASSLRDVGYEQYF | TGTGCCAGCAGCTTACGGGACGTTGGCTACGAGCAGTACTTC
TRBJ1-4 | - | - | TRBV18 | CASSPTGPNEKLFF | TGTGCCAGCTCACCGACAGGCCCTAATGAAAAACTGTTTTTT
TRBJ1-4 | TRBD1 | - | TRBV7-3 | CASSLAQGEKLFF | TGTGCCAGCAGCTTAGCACAGGGGGAAAAACTGTTTTTT
TRBJ2-2 | TRBD1 | - | TRBV5-6 | CASSKDRATNTGELFF | TGTGCCAGCAGCAAGGACAGGGCTACGAACACCGGGGAGCTGTTTTTT
TRBJ1-3 | - | - | TRBV21-1 | CASSKGGQRGSGNTIYF | TGTGCCAGCAGCAAAGGGGGGCAGCGCGGCTCTGGAAACACCATATATTTT
TRBJ1-4 | - | few | TRBV5-1 | CASSWRGAGEKLFF | TGCGCCAGCAGCTGGCGGGGGGCAGGAGAAAAACTGTTTTTT
TRBJ1-2 | - | - | TRBV27 | CASSPPRIGSLYGYTF | TGTGCCAGCAGCCCCCCTCGCATCGGGTCTCTCTATGGCTACACCTTC
TRBJ1-1 | - | few | TRBV30 | CAWSVQPTFSVMNTEAFF | TGTGCCTGGAGTGTACAACCCACCTTTTCGGTCATGAACACTGAAGCTTTCTTT
TRBJ1-2 | - | - | TRBV5-8 | CASSYQNYGYTF | TGTGCCAGCAGCTATCAGAACTATGGCTACACCTTC
TRBJ2-3 | TRBD2 | - | TRBV29-1 | CSASGGSDTQYF | TGCAGCGCCTCCGGGGGGTCAGATACGCAGTATTTT
TRBJ1-1 | TRBD1 | - | TRBV6-5 | CASRRDRLNTEAFF | TGTGCCAGCAGGAGGGACAGACTGAACACTGAAGCTTTCTTT
TRBJ1-4 | - | - | TRBV30 | CAWSDGDRGSEKLFF | TGTGCCTGGAGTGATGGGGACCGCGGGAGTGAAAAACTGTTTTTT